This record concerns one T cell receptor (beta chain) sequence. This entry is derived from a study of CD8 T cells in Susac syndrome. A quantity of about 0.5 to 1 ug RNA underwent reverse transcription using random hexamers. Using its own MiXCR run on the immunoSEQ multiplex PCR reads, TCRdb lists one record per CDR3 protein. Here the sample spans some 260,000 distinct CDR3 sequences, roughly 93% being singletons. This CDR3 region has 13 residues. Looked up from germline, CDR1 is SQVTM and CDR2 is ANQGSEA. V lost 7 bases, J lost 3 bases, and 4 bases stayed unmatched. The sequence derives from a human donor with multiple sclerosis. The rearrangement joins TRBV29-1 to TRBJ2-5; 11 bases line up with TRBD2. The sequenced sample consisted of CD4+ T cells from PBMCs. This CDR3 reads CSDLGLAEETQYF. For the CDR3, the DNA is TGCAGCGATTTGGGACTAGCGGAAGAGACCCAGTACTTC.